This TCR beta chain was found in a study of STAT3 mutations in large granular lymphocyte leukemia. The study, taken as a whole, reports: Suggested: STAT3 mutation was not the ancestral event for these clonal expansions. All newly emerging clones after therapy were STAT3 wild type. At least one immunodominant TCR beta clonotype appeared in every T-cell large granular lymphocyte leukemia patient. Samples missed the first appearance of the clone.

V lost 9 bases, J lost 5 bases, and 16 bases lay in between. CDR1 KGHSH and CDR2 LQKENI come from the germline V gene. This CDR3 comprises 13 residues. Clones were sequenced by immunoSEQ multiplex PCR, and TCRdb holds only the in-frame ones, with some missing. The sample records approximately 13,000 clones, approximately 84% being singletons. With respect to this clone: Its cognate antigen is unknown.

This clonotype was sampled from a man in his sixties with T-cell large granular lymphocyte leukemia. Some clones in this sample may be carry-over from other donors' samples. The chain couples TRBV18 to TRBJ1-1; maybe TRBD1 (5 bases). The specimen sequenced was peripheral blood mononuclear cells. CDR3: CASRGGWNTEAFF. The CDR3 nucleotides read TGTGCCAGTCGCGGGGGATGGAATACTGAAGCTTTCTTT. The variable domain in full, completed from reference TRBV18 and TRBJ1-1, reads NAGVMQNPRHLVRRRGQEARLRCSPMKGHSHVYWYRQLPEEGLKFMVYLQKENIIDESGMPKERFSAEFPKEGPSILRIQQVVRGDSAAYFCASRGGWNTEAFFGQGTRLTVV.